Given below is one T cell receptor beta chain in context. Trimming removed 3 bases at V and 4 bases at J, with 3 bases between. Germline CDR1 SQVTM, CDR2 ANQGSEA. This CDR3 comprises 10 residues. The Seattle patients joined while their infection was active and were tracked longitudinally afterward. This specimen belongs to a study of blood T cell repertoires in COVID-19. As for the study in general: Whether acute or convalescent, the COVID-19 samples came from the United States, Italy and Spain. PBMCs, B-cell-depleted T cells, or T cells were the source of the cDNA or gDNA that made up the material.

In the authors' workflow: Reference gene primers were amplified, and this amplification served to estimate nucleated cell counts. TCRdb's copy holds only in-frame clones and misses some; the assay was immunoSEQ multiplex PCR. V and J calls and clone size are copied from that table; D and trimming were computed from the DNA. The repertoire holds about 230,000 clones, with about four fifths as singletons. Sequencing input: peripheral blood. The clonotype originates from a woman of 80 years or more with COVID-19, enrolled during active disease. This sequence joins TRBV29-1 and TRBJ2-5, with unresolved D. CDR3 amino acids: CSVERETQYF. The CDR3, as DNA: TGCAGCGTTGAGAGAGAGACCCAGTACTTC.